This T cell receptor beta chain comes out of a study of neurological immune-mediated disorders. The study's findings and limits: Among expanded clones, no CDR3 amino acid sequences were shared across subjects, a pattern suggesting private repertoires in all groups.

Synthesis of cDNA was accomplished via 5'RACE employing 10-nucleotide random UMIs. TCRdb ran MiXCR on the 5' RACE reads and lists one entry per CDR3 protein. The sample consists of about 70,000 distinct CDR3 sequences, roughly 3.1% of them appearing once. Ten or more counts support this clonotype. Its antigen is unknown. The receptor comes from a woman in her forties or fifties with multiple sclerosis. Source material: PBMCs.

CDR3 nucleotide sequence: TGTGCCAGCAGCCAACTGAGGAGGAGTGAAAAACTGTTTTTT. This translates into CASSQLRRSEKLFF. This chain links TRBV3-1 with TRBJ1-4, with D hard to call. The CDR3 has 14 amino acids. V gave up 2 bases and J gave up 7 bases, with 11 bases separating them. The V gene's germline CDR1 is LGHDT and CDR2 YNNKEL (reference sequence).